A selection of T cell receptor beta chains follows, all from one sample in a study of identical twins. MiXCR, applied by TCRdb to the 5' RACE reads, yields one record per CDR3 protein. The sample contains 1.5 million to 2 million distinct CDR3 sequences, around a third of which appear only once. Sequencing was done on a sample of cord blood. Receptors were obtained from a newborn girl in good health. Both conserved end residues are part of each CDR3. A D gene is named only where the DNA matches it firmly. Expanded clones are given a class, and other clones once, few, many or no size at all.

j_gene | v_gene | d_gene | abundance | CDR3nt | CDR3aa
TRBJ2-5 | TRBV5-1 | . | many | TGCGCCAGCAGCTTGTCGCAGCTTTCCCAAGAGACCCAGTACTTC | CASSLSQLSQETQYF
TRBJ1-2 | TRBV3-1 | . | . | TGTGCCAGCAGCCGGAGGGGAGGGATTGGCTACACCTTC | CASSRRGGIGYTF
TRBJ2-7 | TRBV20-1 | . | . | TGCAGTGCTAGAGCAGGCGGCCCCGTATGGTACTTC | CSARAGGPVWYF
TRBJ1-4 | TRBV12-3/TRBV12-4 | TRBD1 | few | TGTGCCAGCAGTTGGGACAGAACAAATGAAAAACTGTTTTTT | CASSWDRTNEKLFF
TRBJ2-7 | TRBV25-1 | TRBD1 | . | TGTGCCAGCTCCAGACAGGGTGGCGAGCAGTACTTC | CASSRQGGEQYF
TRBJ1-2 | TRBV6-2/TRBV6-3 | TRBD1 | . | TGTGCCAGCAACTCCTGGGACAGGGGGACGGCTAACTATGGCTACACCTTC | CASNSWDRGTANYGYTF
TRBJ2-5 | TRBV7-9 | . | few | TGTGCCAGCAGCGCCCTACCTTTGCAAGAGACCCAGTACTTC | CASSALPLQETQYF
TRBJ2-1 | TRBV24-1 | . | many | TGTGCCACCAGTGATTCCGGTTACAATGAGCAGTTCTTC | CATSDSGYNEQFF
TRBJ2-2 | TRBV20-1 | TRBD1 | . | TGCAGTGCCAAGACAGGGTCCTACACCGGGGAGCTGTTTTTT | CSAKTGSYTGELFF
TRBJ2-3 | TRBV7-6 | TRBD2 | . | TGTGCCAGCAGCTTAGGCCGACTAGCGGGGGGCACAGATACGCAGTATTTT | CASSLGRLAGGTDTQYF
TRBJ1-4 | TRBV27 | . | . | TGTGCCAGCGGATTTACAACCGGCGAAAAACTGTTTTTT | CASGFTTGEKLFF
TRBJ1-2 | TRBV9 | . | few | TGTGCCAGCAGCGTTCAGTCCGGGAACTATGGCTACACCTTC | CASSVQSGNYGYTF
TRBJ2-3 | TRBV3-1 | . | . | TGTGCCAGCAGCCAAGGCCCAGGGGAAACAGATACGCAGTATTTT | CASSQGPGETDTQYF
TRBJ2-2 | TRBV12-3/TRBV12-4 | . | once | TGTGCCAGCAGTTTTACCAGCATCGGATCCGGGGAGCTGTTTTTT | CASSFTSIGSGELFF
TRBJ1-1 | TRBV25-1 | TRBD1 | . | TGTGCCAGCAGTGACCACACCCACGGGACAGGGACTTTCTTT | CASSDHTHGTGTFF
TRBJ2-1 | TRBV12-5 | . | . | TGTGCTAGTGGTTTGCCGTATCTTAGCAATGAGCAGTTCTTC | CASGLPYLSNEQFF
TRBJ2-1 | TRBV18 | . | . | TGTGCCAGCTCACCGGACCAAATAGTCACTGAGCAGTTCTTC | CASSPDQIVTEQFF
TRBJ2-6 | TRBV28 | . | . | TGTGCCAGCAGAGGTTCACGGGACCACGGTGCCTCTGGGGCCAACGTCCTGACTTTC | CASRGSRDHGASGANVLTF
TRBJ1-2 | TRBV6-1 | TRBD1 | . | TGTGCCAGCAGTGACTCGGGACAGGGTAACTATGGCTACACCTTC | CASSDSGQGNYGYTF
TRBJ1-6 | TRBV30 | . | few | TGTGCCTGGAGTGTAACCAGGGTTAATTCACCCCTCCACTTT | CAWSVTRVNSPLHF
TRBJ2-2 | TRBV10-3 | . | many | TGTGCCAGTGGACAGAACACCGGGGAGCTGTTTTTT | CASGQNTGELFF
TRBJ2-7 | TRBV15 | . | . | TGTGCCACCAGCAGGGACCACCTCTACGAGCAGTACTTC | CATSRDHLYEQYF